The subject of this entry is one T cell receptor (beta chain). Its target is not known. V gave up 4 bases and J gave up 1 base, with 14 bases separating them. The germline CDR1 and CDR2 sequences are SGHAT and FQNNGV. The CDR3 totals 16 residues. This entry is derived from a study of T cell repertoires in cytomegalovirus infection. The overall study: Signatures in public TCR beta sequences pointed to both CMV infection and matching HLA type. Study-wide findings and caveats: Pooled public TCR beta family frequency picked out CMV carriers with the relevant HLA. It was HLA-C-restricted CMV-specific TCR beta clonotypes that dominated the response ex vivo.

Using its own MiXCR run on the reads, TCRdb lists one record per CDR3 protein. The sample consists of 180,000 or so distinct CDR3 sequences, about a sixth of them appearing once. This chain uses TRBV11-2 with TRBJ2-4; perhaps TRBD2 as D (6 bases). The source is a human donor in good health (CMV status not recorded). Some clones in this sample may be carry-over from other donors' samples. Sequencing used CD8+ T cells from PBMCs. CDR3 DNA sequence: TGTGCCAGCAGCTCGTTTAGGGAGGCCGCCAAAAACATTCAGTACTTC. Translating it yields CASSSFREAAKNIQYF.